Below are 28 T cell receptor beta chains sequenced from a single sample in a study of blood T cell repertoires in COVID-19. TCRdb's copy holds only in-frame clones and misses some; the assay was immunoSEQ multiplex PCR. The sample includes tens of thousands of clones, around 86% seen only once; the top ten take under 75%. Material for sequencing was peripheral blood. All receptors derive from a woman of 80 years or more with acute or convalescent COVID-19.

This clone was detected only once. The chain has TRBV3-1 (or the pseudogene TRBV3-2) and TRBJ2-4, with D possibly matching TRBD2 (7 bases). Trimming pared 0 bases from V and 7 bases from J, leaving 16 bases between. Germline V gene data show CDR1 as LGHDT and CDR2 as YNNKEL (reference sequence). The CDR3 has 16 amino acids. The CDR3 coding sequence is TGTGCCAGCAGCCAAGATAGGGGGGGCGAGGGGAACATTCAGTACTTC. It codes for CASSQDRGGEGNIQYF.

The CDR3 DNA sequence: TGTGCCAGCAGTTGGGACAGGGAGGGGGAAAAACTGTTTTTT. It specifies CASSWDREGEKLFF. The V and J genes are TRBV2 and TRBJ1-4, with 9 bases aligning to TRBD1. Unmatched junction bases numbered 6, after V lost 5 bases and J lost 8 bases. The germline CDR1 and CDR2 sequences are SNHLY and FYNNEI. This CDR3 has 14 amino acids.

In DNA form, the CDR3 reads TGCGCCAGCAGCTTGGAGGGGCAGGGGGGTGAAAAACTGTTTTTT. This codes for CASSLEGQGGEKLFF. V usage is TRBV5-1 and J usage is TRBJ1-4, with 7 positions matching TRBD1. Germline V CDR1 and CDR2: SGHRS, YFSETQ. CDR3 length: 15 amino acids. V was clipped by 0 bases and J by 7 bases; unmatched bases: 6. Combining the CDR3 with reference TRBV5-1 and TRBJ1-4 gives the whole variable domain KAGVTQTPRYLIKTRGQQVTLSCSPISGHRSVSWYQQTPGQGLQFLFEYFSETQRNKGNFPGRFSGRQFSNSRSEMNVSTLELGDSALYLCASSLEGQGGEKLFFGSGTQLSVL.

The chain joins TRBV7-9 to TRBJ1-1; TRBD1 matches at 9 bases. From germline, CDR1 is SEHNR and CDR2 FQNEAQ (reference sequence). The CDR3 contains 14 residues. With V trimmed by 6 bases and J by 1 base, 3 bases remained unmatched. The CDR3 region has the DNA TGTGCCAGCAGACAGGGGGCTGGGAACACTGAAGCTTTCTTT. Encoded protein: CASRQGAGNTEAFF.

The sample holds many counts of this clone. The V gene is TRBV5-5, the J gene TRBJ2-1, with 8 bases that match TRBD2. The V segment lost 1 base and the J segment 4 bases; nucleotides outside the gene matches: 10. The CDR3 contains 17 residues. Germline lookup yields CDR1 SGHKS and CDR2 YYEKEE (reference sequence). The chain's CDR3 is CASSLWPSGQEYNEQFF. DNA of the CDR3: TGTGCCAGCAGCTTGTGGCCTAGCGGGCAGGAATACAATGAGCAGTTCTTC.

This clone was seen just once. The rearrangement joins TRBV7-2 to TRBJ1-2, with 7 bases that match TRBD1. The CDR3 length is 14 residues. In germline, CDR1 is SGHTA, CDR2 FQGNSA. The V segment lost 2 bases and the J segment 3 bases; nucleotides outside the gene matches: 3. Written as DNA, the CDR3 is TGTGCCAGCAGCTTACCAGGGGGACACTATGGCTACACCTTC. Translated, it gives CASSLPGGHYGYTF.

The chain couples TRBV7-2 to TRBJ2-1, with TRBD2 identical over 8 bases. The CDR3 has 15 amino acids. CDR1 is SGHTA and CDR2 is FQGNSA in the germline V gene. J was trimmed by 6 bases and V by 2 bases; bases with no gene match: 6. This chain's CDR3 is CASSLWRGAGNEQFF. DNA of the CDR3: TGTGCCAGCAGCTTATGGCGGGGGGCGGGCAATGAGCAGTTCTTC.

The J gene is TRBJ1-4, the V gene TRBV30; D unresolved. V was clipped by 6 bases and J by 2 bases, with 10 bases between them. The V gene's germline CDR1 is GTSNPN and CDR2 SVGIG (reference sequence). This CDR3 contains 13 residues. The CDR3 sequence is CACPRITNEKLFF. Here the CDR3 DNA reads TGTGCCTGCCCGAGAATCACTAATGAAAAACTGTTTTTT.

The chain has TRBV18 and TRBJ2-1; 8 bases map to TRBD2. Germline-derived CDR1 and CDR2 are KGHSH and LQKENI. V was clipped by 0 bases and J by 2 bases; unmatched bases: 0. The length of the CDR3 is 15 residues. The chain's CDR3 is CASSPPSGTYNEQFF. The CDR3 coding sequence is TGTGCCAGCTCACCACCTAGCGGGACCTACAATGAGCAGTTCTTC.

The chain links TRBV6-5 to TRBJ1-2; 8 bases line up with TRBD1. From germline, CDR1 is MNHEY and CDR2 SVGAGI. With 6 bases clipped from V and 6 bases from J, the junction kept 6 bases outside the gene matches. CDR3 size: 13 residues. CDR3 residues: CASSSDRANGYTF. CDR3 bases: TGTGCCAGCAGCTCGGACAGGGCGAATGGCTACACCTTC.

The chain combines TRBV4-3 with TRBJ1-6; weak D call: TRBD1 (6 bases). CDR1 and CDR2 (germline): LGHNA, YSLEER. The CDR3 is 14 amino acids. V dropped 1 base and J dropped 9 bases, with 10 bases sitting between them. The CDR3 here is CASSQGQETSPLHF. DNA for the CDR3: TGCGCCAGCAGCCAAGGACAGGAGACTTCACCCCTCCACTTT.

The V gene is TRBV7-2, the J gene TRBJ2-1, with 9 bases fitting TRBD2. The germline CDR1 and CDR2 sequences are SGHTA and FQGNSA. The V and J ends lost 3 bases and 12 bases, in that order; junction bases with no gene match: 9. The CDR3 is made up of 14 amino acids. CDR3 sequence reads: CASSFGRTSDGQFF. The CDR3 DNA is TGTGCCAGCAGCTTCGGGCGGACTAGCGACGGGCAGTTCTTC. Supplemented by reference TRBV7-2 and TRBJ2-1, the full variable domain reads GAGVSQSPSNKVTEKGKDVELRCDPISGHTALYWYRQSLGQGLEFLIYFQGNSAPDKSGLPSDRFSAERTGGSVSTLTIQRTQQEDSAVYLCASSFGRTSDGQFFGPGTRLTVL.

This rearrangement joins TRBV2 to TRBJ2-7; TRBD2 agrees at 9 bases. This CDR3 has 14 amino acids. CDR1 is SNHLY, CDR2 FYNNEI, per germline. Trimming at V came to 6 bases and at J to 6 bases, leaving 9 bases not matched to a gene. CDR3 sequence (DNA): TGTGCCAGCAGGGGTCTAGCGGGAAGCTTCGAGCAGTACTTC. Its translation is CASRGLAGSFEQYF.

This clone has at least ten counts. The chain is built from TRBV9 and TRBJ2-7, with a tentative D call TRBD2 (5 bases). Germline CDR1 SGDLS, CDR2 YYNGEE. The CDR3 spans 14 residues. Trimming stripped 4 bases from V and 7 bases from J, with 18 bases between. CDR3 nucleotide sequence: TGTGCCAGCAGCCCGGGGTCGAGTTTTGGGGAGCAGTACTTC. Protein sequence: CASSPGSSFGEQYF.

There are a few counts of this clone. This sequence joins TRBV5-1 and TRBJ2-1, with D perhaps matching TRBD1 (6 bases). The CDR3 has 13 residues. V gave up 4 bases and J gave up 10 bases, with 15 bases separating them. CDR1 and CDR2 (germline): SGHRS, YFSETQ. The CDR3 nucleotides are TGCGCCAGCAGCCCCGCAGGGGCGGAAGAGCAGTTCTTC. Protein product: CASSPAGAEEQFF.

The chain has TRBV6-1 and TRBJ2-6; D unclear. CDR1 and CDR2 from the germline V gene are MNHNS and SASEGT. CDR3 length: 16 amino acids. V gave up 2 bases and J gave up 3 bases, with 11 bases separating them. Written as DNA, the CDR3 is TGTGCCAGCAGTGAATCGGCAGGCATTGGGGCCAACGTCCTGACTTTC. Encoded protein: CASSESAGIGANVLTF.

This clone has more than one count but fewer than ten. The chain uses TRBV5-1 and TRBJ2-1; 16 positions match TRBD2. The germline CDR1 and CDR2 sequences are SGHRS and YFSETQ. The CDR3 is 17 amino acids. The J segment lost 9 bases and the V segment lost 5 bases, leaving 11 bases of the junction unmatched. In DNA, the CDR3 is TGCGCCAGCAGTACACGGGGACTAGCGGGAGGGGGCGGTGAGCAGTTCTTC. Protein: CASSTRGLAGGGGEQFF.

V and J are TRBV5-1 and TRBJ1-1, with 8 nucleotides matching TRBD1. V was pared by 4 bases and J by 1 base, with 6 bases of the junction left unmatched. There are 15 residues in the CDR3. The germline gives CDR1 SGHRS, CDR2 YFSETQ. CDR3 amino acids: CASSATGTGNTEAFF. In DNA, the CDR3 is TGCGCCAGCAGCGCGACCGGGACAGGGAACACTGAAGCTTTCTTT.

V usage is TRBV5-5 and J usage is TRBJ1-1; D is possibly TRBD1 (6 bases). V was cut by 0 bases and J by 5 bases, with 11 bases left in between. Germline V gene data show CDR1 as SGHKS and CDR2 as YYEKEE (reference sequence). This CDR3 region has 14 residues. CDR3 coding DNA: TGTGCCAGCAGCTTGGAGTGGGGGCGGACTGAAGCTTTCTTT. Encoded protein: CASSLEWGRTEAFF.

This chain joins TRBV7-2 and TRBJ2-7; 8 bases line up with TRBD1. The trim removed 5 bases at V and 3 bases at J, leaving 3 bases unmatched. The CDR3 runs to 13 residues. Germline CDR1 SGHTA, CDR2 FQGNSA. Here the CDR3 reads CASSHDRGYEQYF. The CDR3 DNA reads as TGTGCCAGCAGCCACGACAGGGGCTACGAGCAGTACTTC.

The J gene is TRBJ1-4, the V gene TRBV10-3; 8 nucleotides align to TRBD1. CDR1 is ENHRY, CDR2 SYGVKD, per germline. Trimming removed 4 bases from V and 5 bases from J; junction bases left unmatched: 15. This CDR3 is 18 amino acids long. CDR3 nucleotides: TGTGCCATCAGTGTGGGACAGGTTGGCGGAGGGGTGAATGAAAAACTGTTTTTT. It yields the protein CAISVGQVGGGVNEKLFF.

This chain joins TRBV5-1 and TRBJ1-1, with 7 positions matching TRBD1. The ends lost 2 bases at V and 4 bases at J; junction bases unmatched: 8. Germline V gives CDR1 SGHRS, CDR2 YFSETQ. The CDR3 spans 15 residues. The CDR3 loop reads CASSLQGFGGTEAFF. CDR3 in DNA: TGCGCCAGCAGCTTACAGGGGTTTGGGGGCACTGAAGCTTTCTTT.

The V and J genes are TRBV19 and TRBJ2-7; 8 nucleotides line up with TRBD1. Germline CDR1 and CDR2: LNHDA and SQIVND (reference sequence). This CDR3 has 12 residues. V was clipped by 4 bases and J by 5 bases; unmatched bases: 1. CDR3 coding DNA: TGTGCCAGTAGTAAGACAGGGGACGAGCAGTACTTC. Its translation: CASSKTGDEQYF. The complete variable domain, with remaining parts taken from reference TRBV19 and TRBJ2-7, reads DGGITQSPKYLFRKEGQNVTLSCEQNLNHDAMYWYRQDPGQGLRLIYYSQIVNDFQKGDIAEGYSVSREKKESFPLTVTSAQKNPTAFYLCASSKTGDEQYFGPGTRLTVT.

CDR3 nucleotide sequence: TGTGCCAGCTCACTATCCGGGACAGGGGACTATGGCTACACCTTC. Protein sequence: CASSLSGTGDYGYTF. V is TRBV18 and J is TRBJ1-2, with 10 bases fitting TRBD1. Per the germline V gene, CDR1 is KGHSH and CDR2 is LQKENI. The V and J ends lost 4 bases and 3 bases, in that order; junction bases with no gene match: 5. This CDR3 contains 15 residues.

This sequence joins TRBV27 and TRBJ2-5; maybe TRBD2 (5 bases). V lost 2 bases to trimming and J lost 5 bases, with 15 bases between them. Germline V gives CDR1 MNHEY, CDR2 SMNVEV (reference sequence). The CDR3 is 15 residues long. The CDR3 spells CASSLNGGFSETQYF. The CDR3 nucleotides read TGTGCCAGCAGTTTAAATGGAGGTTTTTCCGAGACCCAGTACTTC.

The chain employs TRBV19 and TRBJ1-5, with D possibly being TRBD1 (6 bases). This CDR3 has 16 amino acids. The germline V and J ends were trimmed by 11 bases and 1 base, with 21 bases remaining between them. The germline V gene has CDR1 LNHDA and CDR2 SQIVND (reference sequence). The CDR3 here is CAGVVERGASNQPQHF. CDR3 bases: TGTGCCGGAGTGGTAGAACGGGGGGCGAGCAATCAGCCCCAGCATTTT.

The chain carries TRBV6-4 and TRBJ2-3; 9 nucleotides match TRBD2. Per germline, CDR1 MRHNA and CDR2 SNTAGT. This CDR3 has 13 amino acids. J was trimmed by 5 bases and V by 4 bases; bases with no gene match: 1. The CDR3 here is CASSVREGDTQYF. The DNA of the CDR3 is TGTGCCAGCAGTGTGCGGGAGGGAGATACGCAGTATTTT.

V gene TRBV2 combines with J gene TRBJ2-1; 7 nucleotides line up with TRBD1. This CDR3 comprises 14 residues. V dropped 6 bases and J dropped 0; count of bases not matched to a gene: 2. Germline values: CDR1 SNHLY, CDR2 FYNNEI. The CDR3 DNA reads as TGTGCCAGCAGGGGGACAGCCTCCTACAATGAGCAGTTCTTC. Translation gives CASRGTASYNEQFF. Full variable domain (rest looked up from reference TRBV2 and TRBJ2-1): EPEVTQTPSHQVTQMGQEVILRCVPISNHLYFYWYRQILGQKVEFLVSFYNNEISEKSEIFDDQFSVERPDGSNFTLKIRSTKLEDSAMYFCASRGTASYNEQFFGPGTRLTVL.